These 3 T cell receptor beta chains were all obtained from the same sample, sequenced in a study of human T cells and chemical hapten exposure. Specified time point: pre-sensitization, week 0. Specified treatment: therapeutic diphenylcyclopropenone sensitization with weekly scalp DPC. Each CDR3 protein gets one entry after TCRdb re-called the RACE reads with MiXCR. There are approximately 400,000 distinct CDR3 sequences in the sample; approximately 5.1% occur only once, and around 2.6% lies in the top ten. The sequences come from whole blood, collected in connection with sensitization to the hapten diphenylcyclopropenone (DPC). The receptor set was obtained from a woman aged 45 to 65 with alopecia areata. Some clones in this sample may be carry-over from other donors' samples.

This clonotype turned up a few times. V is TRBV6-5 and J is TRBJ2-1; 7 nucleotides line up with TRBD2. The CDR3 sequence is 14 residues long. With 6 bases clipped from V and 13 bases from J, the junction kept 15 bases outside the gene matches. Germline CDR1 reads MNHEY; CDR2 reads SVGAGI. As DNA, the CDR3 is TGTGCCAGCAGAACCCGTGGACTAGAAAGCTTCCAGTTCTTC. Protein sequence: CASRTRGLESFQFF.

This clonotype was seen at least ten times. In DNA, the CDR3 is TGTGCCAGCAGTGACTACAGGGTTTTTGAGGAGACCCAGTACTTC. Protein product: CASSDYRVFEETQYF. The chain couples TRBV6-1 to TRBJ2-5; possible D gene TRBD1, 6 bases. Trimming pared 3 bases from V and 5 bases from J, leaving 16 bases between. Germline V gene lookup returns CDR1 MNHNS and CDR2 SASEGT. The CDR3 is made up of 15 amino acids.

This chain joins TRBV27 and TRBJ2-5; 11 positions match TRBD2. Per germline, CDR1 MNHEY and CDR2 SMNVEV (reference sequence). V was clipped by 1 base and J by 5 bases; unmatched bases: 9. The CDR3 is made up of 17 amino acids. CDR3 in amino acids: CASSLYSGRALLETQYF. The CDR3 DNA follows: TGTGCCAGCAGTTTATATAGCGGGAGGGCCCTTTTGGAGACCCAGTACTTC.